Following are 15 T cell receptor beta chains from one sample sequenced in a study of cytomegalovirus exposure and HLA in healthy donors. PCR was performed using 60 Vbeta and 13 Jbeta primers. Sequencing used immunoSEQ multiplex PCR; TCRdb keeps in-frame clones, though not all of them. The sample totals 150,000 to 200,000 clones; its top ten clones hold approximately 2.3%. Sequences were obtained from PBMCs. These receptors were obtained from a man in his thirties or forties in good health and CMV-seronegative.

The V and J genes are TRBV7-3 and TRBJ1-1; 8 bases align to TRBD1. The CDR3 spans 14 residues. The V and J ends lost 5 bases and 5 bases, in that order; junction bases with no gene match: 7. CDR1 is SGHTA, CDR2 FQGTGA, per germline. The CDR3 region is CASSPMGTGTEAFF. CDR3 coding DNA: TGTGCCAGCAGCCCGATGGGGACAGGTACTGAAGCTTTCTTT.

The V and J genes are TRBV15 and TRBJ1-4; TRBD1 might be the D (6 bases). Germline V lookup: CDR1 LNHNV, CDR2 YYDKDF (reference sequence). There are 18 residues in the CDR3. V was trimmed by 0 bases and J by 8 bases, leaving 22 bases between them. CDR3 in DNA: TGTGCCACCAGCAGAGATAATTCGGCCAGGGGAAAAGAAGAAAAACTGTTTTTT. Its protein product is CATSRDNSARGKEEKLFF.

CDR3 sequence: CASSLGTVIYTF. For the CDR3, the DNA is TGTGCCAGCAGCTTGGGGACAGTTATCTACACCTTC. V usage is TRBV5-6 and J usage is TRBJ1-2, with D perhaps matching TRBD1 (6 bases). Germline-derived CDR1 and CDR2 are SGHDT and YYEEEE. The ends were cut back, 0 bases at V and 10 bases at J, with 10 bases in the middle. The CDR3 is 12 residues long. Variable domain in full (rest from reference TRBV5-6 and TRBJ1-2): DAGVTQSPTHLIKTRGQQVTLRCSPKSGHDTVSWYQQALGQGPQFIFQYYEEEERQRGNFPDRFSGHQFPNYSSELNVNALLLGDSALYLCASSLGTVIYTFGSGTRLTVV.

This chain's CDR3 is CASSWAGQGVDNEQFF. In nucleotides, the CDR3 is TGCGCCAGCAGCTGGGCCGGACAGGGTGTCGACAATGAGCAGTTCTTC. The rearrangement links TRBV5-1 to TRBJ2-1, with 8 positions matching TRBD1. Losses at the gene ends were 3 bases for V and 5 bases for J; bases not matched to a gene: 10. Germline values: CDR1 SGHRS, CDR2 YFSETQ. This CDR3 spans 16 amino acids.

CDR3 sequence (DNA): TGCAGTTTGACGACTAGTCTGCAAGAGACCCAGTACTTC. Protein product: CSLTTSLQETQYF. The rearrangement links TRBV29-1 to TRBJ2-5, with TRBD2 as a possible D gene (6 bases). Germline V CDR1 and CDR2: SQVTM, ANQGSEA. The CDR3 loop spans 13 amino acids.

The rearrangement uses TRBV19 and TRBJ2-1; 9 bases are a match to TRBD1. Per germline, CDR1 LNHDA and CDR2 SQIVND (reference sequence). This CDR3 contains 15 residues. Trimming at V came to 6 bases and at J to 2 bases, leaving 5 bases not matched to a gene. The CDR3, as DNA: TGTGCCAGTAGACCAGGGACAGGGCCCTACAATGAGCAGTTCTTC. Translated: CASRPGTGPYNEQFF.

J is TRBJ2-7 and V is TRBV10-2; 9 nucleotides line up with TRBD1. This CDR3 is 15 amino acids long. The V and J ends lost 7 bases and 0 bases, in that order; junction bases with no gene match: 7. Per the germline V gene, CDR1 is WSHSY and CDR2 is SAAADI. The CDR3 region is CASMRLTGGSYEQYF. CDR3 nucleotides: TGCGCCAGCATGAGATTGACAGGGGGCTCCTACGAGCAGTACTTC.

V usage is TRBV5-1 and J usage is TRBJ2-1, with TRBD2 matching over 14 bases. The length of the CDR3 is 16 residues. The germline CDR1 and CDR2 sequences are SGHRS and YFSETQ. The V segment lost 2 bases and the J segment 9 bases; nucleotides outside the gene matches: 7. For the CDR3, the DNA is TGCGCCAGCAGCTTAAACCTGGGACTAGCGGGAGCTGAGCAGTTCTTC. Its protein is CASSLNLGLAGAEQFF.

The chain couples TRBV29-1 to TRBJ2-1; D ambiguous. V dropped 4 bases and J dropped 0 bases, with 7 bases sitting between them. The CDR3 runs to 13 residues. Germline-derived CDR1 and CDR2 are SQVTM and ANQGSEA. CDR3 nucleotide sequence: TGCAGCGTTGGAAGCGCCTCCTACAATGAGCAGTTCTTC. Protein product: CSVGSASYNEQFF.

The gene calls are TRBV5-8 and TRBJ1-2; the match to TRBD1 covers 8 bases. CDR3 length: 12 amino acids. Germline V CDR1 and CDR2: SGHTS, YDEGEE. Unmatched junction bases numbered 3, after V lost 4 bases and J lost 7 bases. The CDR3: CASSKDRAGYTF. The CDR3 DNA is TGTGCCAGCAGCAAGGACAGGGCTGGCTACACCTTC.

The J gene is TRBJ2-3, the V gene TRBV27; D not resolved. This CDR3 contains 17 residues. Germline V CDR1 and CDR2: MNHEY, SMNVEV (reference sequence). Trimming shortened V by 5 bases and J by 3 bases, and 21 bases separated the two germline ends. The CDR3 sequence is CASSPTPRRSRTDTQYF. In nucleotides, the CDR3 is TGTGCCAGCAGTCCAACCCCTAGACGATCTAGGACAGATACGCAGTATTTT.

This rearrangement joins TRBV9 to TRBJ1-2; possible D gene TRBD1, 5 bases. Germline CDR1 reads SGDLS; CDR2 reads YYNGEE. The CDR3 has 14 amino acids. The germline V and J ends were trimmed by 0 bases and 2 bases, with 8 bases remaining between them. As DNA, the CDR3 is TGTGCCAGCAGCGTAGCCGACAGCAACTATGGCTACACCTTC. Protein product: CASSVADSNYGYTF.

The CDR3 DNA follows: TGTGCCAGTAGCACGGGACAGGGGGCTGAAAAACTGTTTTTT. It specifies CASSTGQGAEKLFF. The chain recombines TRBV19 with TRBJ1-4; 12 nucleotides line up with TRBD1. Per the germline V gene, CDR1 is LNHDA and CDR2 is SQIVND (reference sequence). The length of the CDR3 is 14 residues. The V gene end was trimmed by 6 bases and the J gene end by 7 bases; junction bases not matched to a gene: 3. Full variable domain (outside the CDR3, taken from reference TRBV19 and TRBJ1-4): DGGITQSPKYLFRKEGQNVTLSCEQNLNHDAMYWYRQDPGQGLRLIYYSQIVNDFQKGDIAEGYSVSREKKESFPLTVTSAQKNPTAFYLCASSTGQGAEKLFFGSGTQLSVL.

This chain joins TRBV11-2 and TRBJ2-1; D gene unclear. Trimming pared 5 bases from V and 5 bases from J, leaving 16 bases between. Looked up from germline, CDR1 is SGHAT and CDR2 is FQNNGV. The CDR3 length is 15 residues. CDR3 nucleotides: TGTGCCAGCAGCAGAAGGAGCAGCATGCACAATGAGCAGTTCTTC. It encodes CASSRRSSMHNEQFF.

The chain links TRBV18 to TRBJ1-1, with 10 bases matching TRBD1. Germline loops: CDR1 KGHSH, CDR2 LQKENI. This CDR3 comprises 16 residues. V lost 2 bases, J lost 6 bases, and 9 bases stayed unmatched. The CDR3 spells CASSPWTGGGISEAFF. CDR3 in DNA: TGTGCCAGCTCACCATGGACAGGGGGAGGCATCTCTGAAGCTTTCTTT.